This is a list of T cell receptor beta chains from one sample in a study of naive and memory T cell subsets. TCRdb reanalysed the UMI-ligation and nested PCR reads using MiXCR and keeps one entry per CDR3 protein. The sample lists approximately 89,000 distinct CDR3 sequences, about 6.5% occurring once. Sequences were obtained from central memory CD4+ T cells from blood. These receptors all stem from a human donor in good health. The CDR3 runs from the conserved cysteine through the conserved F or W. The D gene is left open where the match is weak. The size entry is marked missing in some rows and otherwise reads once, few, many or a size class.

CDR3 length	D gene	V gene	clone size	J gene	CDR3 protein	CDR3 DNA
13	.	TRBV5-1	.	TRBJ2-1	CASKWAGYNEQFF	TGCGCCAGCAAGTGGGCTGGATACAATGAGCAGTTCTTC
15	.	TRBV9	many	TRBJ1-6	CASSVGVQGESPLHF	TGTGCCAGCAGCGTAGGTGTACAGGGAGAGTCACCCCTCCACTTT
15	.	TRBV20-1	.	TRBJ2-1	CSAKGVGNGYNEQFF	TGCAGTGCTAAGGGGGTAGGGAATGGCTACAATGAGCAGTTCTTC
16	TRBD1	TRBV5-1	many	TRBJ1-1	CASSSRQGNMNTEAFF	TGCGCCAGCAGCTCCCGACAGGGTAACATGAACACTGAAGCTTTCTTT
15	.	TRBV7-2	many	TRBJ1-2	CASSLAVAGYYGYTF	TGTGCCAGCAGCTTAGCGGTGGCAGGGTACTATGGCTACACCTTC
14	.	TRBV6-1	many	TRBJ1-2	CASSERRQFERYTF	TGTGCCAGCAGTGAAAGGCGGCAGTTTGAGCGGTACACCTTC
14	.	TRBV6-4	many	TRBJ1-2	CASSDSGERDGYTF	TGTGCCAGCAGTGACTCGGGGGAGAGGGATGGCTACACCTTC
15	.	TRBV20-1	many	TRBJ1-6	CSAREEGSYNSPLHF	TGCAGTGCTAGGGAGGAAGGCTCCTATAATTCACCCCTCCACTTT
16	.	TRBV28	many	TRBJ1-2	CASSSIDGTFLYGYTF	TGTGCCAGCAGTTCGATTGACGGGACGTTTCTCTATGGCTACACCTTC
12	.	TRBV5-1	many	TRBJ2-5	CASSLVEETQYF	TGCGCCAGCAGCTTGGTCGAAGAGACCCAGTACTTC
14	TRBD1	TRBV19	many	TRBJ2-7	CASTTEGPGGAKYF	TGTGCCAGTACCACGGAAGGACCAGGGGGTGCGAAGTACTTC
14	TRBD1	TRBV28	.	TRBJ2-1	CATSQGVPYNEQFF	TGTGCCACCAGTCAGGGGGTTCCCTACAATGAGCAGTTCTTC
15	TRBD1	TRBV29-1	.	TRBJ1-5	CSVVDRDTLNQPQHF	TGCAGCGTTGTCGACAGGGACACGTTAAATCAGCCCCAGCATTTT
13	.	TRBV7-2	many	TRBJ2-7	CASSQGREYEQYF	TGTGCCAGCAGCCAGGGGCGGGAATACGAGCAGTACTTC
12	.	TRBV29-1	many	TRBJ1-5	CSVEASDQPQHF	TGCAGCGTTGAAGCTTCGGATCAGCCCCAGCATTTT
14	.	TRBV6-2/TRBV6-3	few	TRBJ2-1	CASSALDQYNEQFF	TGTGCCAGCAGTGCCCTGGACCAGTACAATGAGCAGTTCTTC
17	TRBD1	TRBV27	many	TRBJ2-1	CASSLSGQGALINEQFF	TGTGCCAGCAGTTTATCGGGACAGGGGGCGCTTATCAATGAGCAGTTCTTC
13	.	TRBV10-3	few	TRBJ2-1	CAISDAPYNEQFF	TGTGCCATCAGTGACGCGCCCTACAATGAGCAGTTCTTC
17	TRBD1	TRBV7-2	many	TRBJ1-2	CASSSQGRRGQTIGYTF	TGTGCCAGCAGCTCCCAAGGGAGGAGGGGGCAGACAATTGGCTACACCTTC
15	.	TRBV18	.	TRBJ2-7	CASSQTGPAPYEQYF	TGTGCCAGCTCACAAACGGGACCAGCCCCCTACGAGCAGTACTTC
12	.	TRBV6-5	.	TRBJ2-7	CASGSFTYEQYF	TGTGCCAGCGGCTCCTTTACCTACGAGCAGTACTTC
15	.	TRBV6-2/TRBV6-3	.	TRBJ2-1	CASSYRLVGRSEQFF	TGTGCCAGCAGTTACCGACTAGTGGGACGGAGCGAGCAGTTCTTC
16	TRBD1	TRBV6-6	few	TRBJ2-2	CASSPRDRANTGELFF	TGTGCCAGCAGTCCAAGAGACAGGGCGAACACCGGGGAGCTGTTTTTT
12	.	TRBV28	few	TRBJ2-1	CASSLNPFRPFF	TGTGCCAGCAGTTTGAACCCATTCCGTCCCTTCTTC
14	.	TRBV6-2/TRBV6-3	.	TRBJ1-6	CASGEGGFYSPLHF	TGTGCCAGCGGGGAAGGAGGGTTCTATTCACCCCTCCACTTT
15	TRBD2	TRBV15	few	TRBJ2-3	CATSRDQLAGNTQYF	TGTGCCACCAGCAGGGACCAACTAGCGGGGAATACGCAGTATTTT
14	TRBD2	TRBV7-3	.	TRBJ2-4	CASSATSGNSIQYF	TGTGCCAGCAGCGCGACTAGCGGGAACAGCATTCAGTACTTC
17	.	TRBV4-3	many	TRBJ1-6	CASSQDYRDAGNQPLHF	TGCGCCAGCAGCCAAGACTACCGGGACGCAGGCAATCAACCCCTCCACTTT
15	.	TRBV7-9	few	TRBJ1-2	CASAGAGFANYGYTF	TGTGCCAGCGCTGGGGCAGGTTTCGCTAACTATGGCTACACCTTC
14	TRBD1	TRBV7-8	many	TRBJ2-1	CASSFRDRGNEQFF	TGTGCCAGCAGCTTCCGGGACAGGGGTAATGAGCAGTTCTTC
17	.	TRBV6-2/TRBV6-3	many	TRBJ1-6	CASSPRPDRRYNSPLHF	TGTGCCAGCAGTCCTCGTCCCGACAGGAGATATAATTCACCCCTCCACTTT
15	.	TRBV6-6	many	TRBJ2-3	CASSTRSTSTDTQYF	TGTGCCAGCAGTACCCGATCTACTAGCACAGATACGCAGTATTTT
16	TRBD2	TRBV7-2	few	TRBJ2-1	CASSVLAGGPGDEQFF	TGTGCCAGTTCCGTACTAGCGGGAGGGCCTGGGGATGAGCAGTTCTTC
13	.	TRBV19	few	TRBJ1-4	CASSPGWREKLFF	TGTGCCAGTAGTCCTGGGTGGAGGGAAAAACTGTTTTTT
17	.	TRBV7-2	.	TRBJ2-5	CASSERARGDKRETQYF	TGTGCCAGCAGCGAACGTGCCAGGGGAGACAAGCGAGAGACCCAGTACTTC
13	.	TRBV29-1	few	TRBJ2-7	CSVLDSGRYEQYF	TGCAGCGTCCTGGACAGCGGTCGGTACGAGCAGTACTTC
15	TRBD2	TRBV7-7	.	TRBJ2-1	CASSLVSGSSSEQFF	TGTGCTAGCAGCTTAGTTAGCGGGAGCAGTTCTGAGCAGTTCTTC
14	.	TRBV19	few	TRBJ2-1	CASSIGRDDNEQFF	TGTGCCAGTAGTATAGGTCGGGATGACAATGAGCAGTTCTTC
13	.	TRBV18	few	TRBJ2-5	CASSQGIEETQYF	TGTGCCAGCTCACAGGGTATTGAAGAGACCCAGTACTTC
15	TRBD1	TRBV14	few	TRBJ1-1	CASSQVRGMNTEAFF	TGTGCCAGCAGCCAAGTCAGGGGGATGAACACTGAAGCTTTCTTT
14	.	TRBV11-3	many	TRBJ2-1	CASSPGGSYNEQFF	TGTGCCAGCAGCCCAGGAGGGTCCTACAATGAGCAGTTCTTC
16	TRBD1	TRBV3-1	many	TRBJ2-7	CASSQYSGTGVYEQYF	TGTGCCAGCAGCCAATACTCCGGGACAGGGGTTTACGAGCAGTACTTC
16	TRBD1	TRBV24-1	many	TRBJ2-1	CATSDWGQGRRNEQFF	TGTGCCACCAGTGATTGGGGACAGGGGAGGCGGAATGAGCAGTTCTTC
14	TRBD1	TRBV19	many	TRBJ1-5	CASAPGTALEPQHF	TGTGCCAGCGCACCAGGGACAGCCCTGGAGCCCCAGCATTTT
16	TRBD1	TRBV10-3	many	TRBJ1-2	CAISESAGGFNYGYTF	TGTGCCATCAGTGAGAGTGCAGGGGGGTTTAACTATGGCTACACCTTC
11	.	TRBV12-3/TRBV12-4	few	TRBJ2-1	CASSQGSEQFF	TGTGCCAGCAGCCAGGGGTCGGAGCAGTTCTTC